This T cell receptor (beta chain) was recovered during a study of blood T cell repertoires in COVID-19. TCRdb's copy holds only in-frame clones and misses some; the assay was immunoSEQ multiplex PCR. This table has more than 250,000 clones, about 87% appearing once. In terms of age and location, participants ranged from roughly 18 to 90 years and lived in about two dozen US areas. Researchers sorted participants into cohorts using their self-reported clinical history. Looked up from germline, CDR1 is MNHEY and CDR2 is SVGAGI. The CDR3 length is 15 residues. Trimming cost V 3 bases and J 0 bases, with 11 bases left between them.

The sequenced material came from PBMCs or T cells enriched from blood (not recorded which). The chain couples TRBV6-5 to TRBJ1-2; D is perhaps TRBD1 (5 bases). The origin of this receptor is a young woman who had recovered from COVID-19. The CDR3 sequence is CASSYRGGTNYGYTF. The CDR3 DNA follows: TGTGCCAGCAGTTATAGGGGAGGGACTAACTATGGCTACACCTTC.